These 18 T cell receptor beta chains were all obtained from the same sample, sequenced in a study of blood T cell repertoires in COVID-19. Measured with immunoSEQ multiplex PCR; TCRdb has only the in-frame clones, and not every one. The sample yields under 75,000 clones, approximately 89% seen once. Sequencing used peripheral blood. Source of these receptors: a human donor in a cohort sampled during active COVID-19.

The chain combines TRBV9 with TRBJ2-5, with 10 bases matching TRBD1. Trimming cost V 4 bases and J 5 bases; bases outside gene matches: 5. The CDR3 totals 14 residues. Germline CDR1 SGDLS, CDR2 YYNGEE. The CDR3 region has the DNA TGTGCCAGCAGCTTGGGACAGGGGAGTGAGACCCAGTACTTC. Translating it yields CASSLGQGSETQYF.

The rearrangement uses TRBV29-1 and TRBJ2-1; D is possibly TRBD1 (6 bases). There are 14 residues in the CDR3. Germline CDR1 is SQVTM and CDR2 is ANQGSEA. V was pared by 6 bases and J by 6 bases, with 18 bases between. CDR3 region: CSVRGLLVANEQFF. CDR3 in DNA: TGCAGCGTGAGGGGGTTGTTAGTTGCCAATGAGCAGTTCTTC.

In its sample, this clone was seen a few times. CDR3 protein: CASSSLKAEGYTF. The CDR3 DNA follows: TGTGCCAGCAGCTCACTGAAGGCGGAGGGCTACACCTTC. V gene TRBV7-3 combines with J gene TRBJ1-2; unclear D gene. Germline V gene data show CDR1 as SGHTA and CDR2 as FQGTGA. Between the trimmed V and J ends, which lost 4 bases and 8 bases, there was a span of 14 bases. This CDR3 spans 13 amino acids.

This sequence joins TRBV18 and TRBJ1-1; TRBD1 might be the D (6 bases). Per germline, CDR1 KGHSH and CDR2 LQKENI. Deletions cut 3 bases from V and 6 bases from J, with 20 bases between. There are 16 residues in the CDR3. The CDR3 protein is CASSPRDTKGVPEAFF. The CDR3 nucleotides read TGTGCCAGCTCACCCCGGGACACCAAGGGGGTACCTGAAGCTTTCTTT.

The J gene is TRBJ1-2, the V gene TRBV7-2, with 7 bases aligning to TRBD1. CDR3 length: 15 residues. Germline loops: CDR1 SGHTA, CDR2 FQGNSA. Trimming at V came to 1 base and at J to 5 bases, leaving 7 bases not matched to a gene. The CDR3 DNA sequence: TGTGCCAGCAGCTTAGGGGACAGACAAGCTTATGGCTACACCTTC. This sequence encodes CASSLGDRQAYGYTF.

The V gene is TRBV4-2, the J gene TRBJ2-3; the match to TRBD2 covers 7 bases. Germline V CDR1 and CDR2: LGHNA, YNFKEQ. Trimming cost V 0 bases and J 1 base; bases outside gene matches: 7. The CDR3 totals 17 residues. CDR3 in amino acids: CASSQDLPGGGTDTQYF. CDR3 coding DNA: TGTGCCAGCAGCCAAGACCTTCCTGGGGGGGGCACAGATACGCAGTATTTT.

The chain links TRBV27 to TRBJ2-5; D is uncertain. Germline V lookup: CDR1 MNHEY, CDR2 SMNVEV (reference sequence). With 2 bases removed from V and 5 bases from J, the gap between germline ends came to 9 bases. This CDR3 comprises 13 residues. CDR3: CASSLGYGETQYF. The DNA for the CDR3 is TGTGCCAGCAGTTTAGGATACGGGGAGACCCAGTACTTC.

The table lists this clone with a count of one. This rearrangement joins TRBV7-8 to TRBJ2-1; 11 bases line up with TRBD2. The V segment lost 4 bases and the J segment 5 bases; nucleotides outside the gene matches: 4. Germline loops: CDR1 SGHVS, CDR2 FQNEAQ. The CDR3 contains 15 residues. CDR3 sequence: CASSSTSGSDNEQFF. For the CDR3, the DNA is TGTGCCAGCAGCTCAACTAGCGGGAGCGACAATGAGCAGTTCTTC.

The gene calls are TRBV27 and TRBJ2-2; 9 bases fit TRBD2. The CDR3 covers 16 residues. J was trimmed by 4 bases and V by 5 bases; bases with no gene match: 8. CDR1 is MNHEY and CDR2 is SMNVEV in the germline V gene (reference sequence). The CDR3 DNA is TGTGCCAGCAGTCCCCTGGGTAGCGGGGGCACCGGGGAGCTGTTTTTT. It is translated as CASSPLGSGGTGELFF.

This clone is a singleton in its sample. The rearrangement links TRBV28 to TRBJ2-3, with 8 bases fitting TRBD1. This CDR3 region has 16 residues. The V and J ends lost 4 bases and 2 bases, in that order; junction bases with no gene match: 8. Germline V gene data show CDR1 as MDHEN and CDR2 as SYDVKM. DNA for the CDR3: TGTGCCAGCAGTTCAATTTGGGACAGGTCCACAGATACGCAGTATTTT. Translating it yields CASSSIWDRSTDTQYF.

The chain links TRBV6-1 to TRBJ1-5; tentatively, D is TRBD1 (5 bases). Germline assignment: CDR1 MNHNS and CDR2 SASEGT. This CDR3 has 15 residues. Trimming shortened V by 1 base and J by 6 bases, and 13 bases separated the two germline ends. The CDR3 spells CASSEGHWGGQPQHF. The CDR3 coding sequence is TGTGCCAGCAGTGAAGGACACTGGGGGGGTCAGCCCCAGCATTTT.

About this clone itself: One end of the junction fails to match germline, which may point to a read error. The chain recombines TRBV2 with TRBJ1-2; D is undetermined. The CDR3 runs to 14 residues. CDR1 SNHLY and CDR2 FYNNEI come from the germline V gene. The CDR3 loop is CAGSEEPFAGGYTF. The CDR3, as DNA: TGTGCCGGCAGTGAAGAGCCCTTCGCGGGGGGCTACACCTTC.

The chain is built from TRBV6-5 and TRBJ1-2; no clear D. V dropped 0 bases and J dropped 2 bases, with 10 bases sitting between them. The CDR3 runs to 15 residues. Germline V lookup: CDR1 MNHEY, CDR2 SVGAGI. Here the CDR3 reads CASSYSTNRNYGYTF. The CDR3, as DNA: TGTGCCAGCAGTTACTCAACGAACAGAAACTATGGCTACACCTTC.

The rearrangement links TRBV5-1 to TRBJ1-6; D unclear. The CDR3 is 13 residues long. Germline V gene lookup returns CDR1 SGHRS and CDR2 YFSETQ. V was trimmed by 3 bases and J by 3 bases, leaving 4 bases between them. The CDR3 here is CASSSSYNSPLHF. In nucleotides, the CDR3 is TGCGCCAGCAGCTCGAGCTATAATTCACCCCTCCACTTT. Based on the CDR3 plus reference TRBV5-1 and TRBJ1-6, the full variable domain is KAGVTQTPRYLIKTRGQQVTLSCSPISGHRSVSWYQQTPGQGLQFLFEYFSETQRNKGNFPGRFSGRQFSNSRSEMNVSTLELGDSALYLCASSSSYNSPLHFGNGTRLTVT.

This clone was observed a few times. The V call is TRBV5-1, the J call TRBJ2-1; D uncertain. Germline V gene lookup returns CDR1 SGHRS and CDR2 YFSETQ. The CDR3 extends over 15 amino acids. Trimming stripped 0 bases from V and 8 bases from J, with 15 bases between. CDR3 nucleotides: TGCGCCAGCAGCTTGGGGCTAGTCATGAGCTATGAGCAGTTCTTC. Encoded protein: CASSLGLVMSYEQFF.

This CDR3 reads CASTEKGQGSLYEQYF. CDR3 bases: TGTGCCAGCACCGAAAAGGGACAGGGGAGTTTATACGAGCAGTACTTC. V gene TRBV21-1 combines with J gene TRBJ2-7; no DNA check was done on the table's D call, TRBD1. TRBV21-1 is labeled a pseudogene. The CDR3 runs to 16 residues.

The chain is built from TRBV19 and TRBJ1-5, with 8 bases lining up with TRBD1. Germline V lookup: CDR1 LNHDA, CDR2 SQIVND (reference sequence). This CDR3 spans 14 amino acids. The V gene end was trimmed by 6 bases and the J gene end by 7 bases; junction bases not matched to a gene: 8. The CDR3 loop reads CASRGAAGGQPQHF. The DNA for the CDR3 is TGTGCCAGTAGGGGCGCGGCAGGGGGCCAGCCCCAGCATTTT.

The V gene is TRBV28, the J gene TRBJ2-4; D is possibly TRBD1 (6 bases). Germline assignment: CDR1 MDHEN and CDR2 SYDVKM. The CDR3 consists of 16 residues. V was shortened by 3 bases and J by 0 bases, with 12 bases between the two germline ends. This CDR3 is CASSFSGQLAKNIQYF. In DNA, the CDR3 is TGTGCCAGCAGTTTTTCGGGACAACTAGCCAAAAACATTCAGTACTTC. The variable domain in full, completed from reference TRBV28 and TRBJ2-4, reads DVKVTQSSRYLVKRTGEKVFLECVQDMDHENMFWYRQDPGLGLRLIYFSYDVKMKEKGDIPEGYSVSREKKERFSLILESASTNQTSMYLCASSFSGQLAKNIQYFGAGTRLSVL.